This is a list of T cell receptor beta chains from one sample in a study of CXCR3-negative and CXCR3-positive naive CD8 T cells. Each CDR3 protein gets one entry in TCRdb, which reprocessed the 5' RACE reads and gives no DNA. The sample's table shows about 150,000 distinct CDR3 sequences. The sequencing sample was made of naive CXCR3+ CD8+ T cells from blood. The source is a human donor in good health. Some clones in this sample may be carry-over from other donors' samples. The CDR3 runs from the conserved cysteine through the conserved F or W.

j_call v_call cdr3_aa
TRBJ2-1 TRBV7-8 CASSDSYNEQFF
TRBJ1-5 TRBV19 CASSFTDYSNQPQHF
TRBJ1-1 TRBV20-1 CSASQGAMNTEAFF
TRBJ2-5 TRBV20-1 CSARDIPETQYF
TRBJ2-7 TRBV7-2 CASSSPWLSYEQYF
TRBJ2-1 TRBV28 CASRETGTGINEQFF
TRBJ2-7 TRBV12-3/TRBV12-4 CASSSRGGPYEQYF
TRBJ1-1 TRBV7-6 CASSYSNRVMNTEAFF
TRBJ2-7 TRBV28 CASSLILQSYEQYF
TRBJ1-1 TRBV19 CASAHRGTEAFF